The present entry profiles one T cell receptor (beta chain) with its context. What it binds is not known. The record originates from a study of Ad26.COV2.S vaccination and SARS-CoV-2 variants. Overall study results and limits: Breadth and depth estimates from TCRs may understate total T cell responses. Placebo and vaccine recipients had non-spike TCR breadth that was similar.

Method: immunoSEQ multiplex PCR; TCRdb's copy keeps in-frame clones and lacks some. Of about 320,000 clones in the sample, approximately 86% were seen once. Treatment given: approximately 18 received Ad26.COV2.S at low or high dose, single or two shots; about 5 received placebo; per-sample allocation not given. Specimens were obtained on day 63 following the first vaccine or placebo injection. This adult donor, from Boston, was 18-55 years old. V lost 4 bases to trimming and J lost 2 bases; unmatched junction nucleotides: 6. Per germline, CDR1 SGHNT and CDR2 YYREEE (reference sequence). The CDR3 length is 15 residues.

The chain joins TRBV5-4 to TRBJ2-5; the match to TRBD1 covers 9 bases. Material: peripheral blood, obtained in a trial of Ad26.COV2.S vaccine versus placebo. The source of this sequence is a person aged 18-60 years who received the Ad26.COV2.S COVID-19 vaccine or a placebo. The CDR3 DNA follows: TGTGCCAGCAGCCGGGGACAGGGCGCACAAGAGACCCAGTACTTC. It codes for CASSRGQGAQETQYF.